This TCR beta chain appears in the sequencing data of a study of control samples from healthy donors and cancer patients. Trimming cost V 1 base and J 9 bases; bases outside gene matches: 9. CDR1 SGHTA and CDR2 FQGTGA come from the germline V gene. The CDR3 covers 15 residues. Measured with immunoSEQ multiplex PCR; TCRdb has only the in-frame clones, and not every one. The profile shows fewer than 200,000 clones, about 90% of them singletons. This clonotype originated in a woman in her 50s in good health. The sample taken for sequencing was blood. This chain connects TRBV7-3 to TRBJ2-1, with TRBD2 identical over 7 bases. In DNA, the CDR3 is TGTGCCAGCAGCTTAAATGCCGGACTAGTTGGTGAGCAGTTCTTC. As protein: CASSLNAGLVGEQFF.